This T cell receptor beta chain was retrieved from a study of blood T cell repertoires in COVID-19. Measured with immunoSEQ multiplex PCR; TCRdb has only the in-frame clones, and not every one. The sample holds 110,000 to 150,000 clones, 85% to 90% seen once. The CDR3 is 14 amino acids. V was cut by 5 bases and J by 2 bases, with 13 bases left in between. CDR1 is SGHTA, CDR2 FQGNSA, per germline. This clonotype was sampled from an older woman with acute or convalescent COVID-19. Sequenced material: peripheral blood. The rearrangement uses TRBV7-2 and TRBJ2-7; perhaps TRBD2 as D (5 bases). The CDR3 sequence: CASSGLGVTYEQYF. CDR3 DNA sequence: TGTGCCAGCAGCGGCCTCGGGGTTACCTACGAGCAGTACTTC.